This entry lists 10 T cell receptor beta chains sequenced from one sample in a study of blood T cell repertoires in COVID-19. The repertoire was sequenced with immunoSEQ multiplex PCR; TCRdb's copy has only in-frame clones and lacks some. The table has about 400,000 clones, roughly 86% seen once. The sequenced sample consisted of PBMCs or T cells enriched from blood (not recorded which). The receptor source for this set is a woman under 40 who had recovered from COVID-19.

The chain recombines TRBV7-9 with TRBJ2-7; 7 bases line up with TRBD1. CDR1 and CDR2 from the germline V gene are SEHNR and FQNEAQ (reference sequence). V gave up 5 bases and J gave up 3 bases; unmatched junction bases: 4. This CDR3 contains 13 residues. The CDR3, as DNA: TGTGCCAGCAGCACGGGACAGTACTACGAGCAGTACTTC. Protein product: CASSTGQYYEQYF.

Note on this clone: A much bigger clone sits one base away, suggesting this may be a read error. The V call is TRBV27, the J call TRBJ1-6, with D possibly TRBD1 on 5 matching bases. The CDR3 has 12 amino acids. V was trimmed by 5 bases and J by 7 bases, leaving 6 bases between them. Germline V gene lookup returns CDR1 MNHEY and CDR2 SMNVEV (reference sequence). DNA for the CDR3: TGTGCCAGCAGTAAGGGGAATTCACCCCTCCACTTT. Its protein is CASSKGNSPLHF.

The CDR3 region has the DNA TGTGCCAGCAGCCAAGCGCATCGGGGTACCGGGGAGCTGTTTTTT. Its translation is CASSQAHRGTGELFF. V is TRBV4-2 and J is TRBJ2-2; TRBD2 is a possible D gene (5 bases). The CDR3 spans 15 residues. Germline CDR1 LGHNA, CDR2 YNFKEQ. V was shortened by 1 base and J by 5 bases, with 11 bases between the two germline ends.

This clone was observed a few times. The rearrangement uses TRBV30 and TRBJ2-7; 11 bases line up with TRBD2. CDR1 is GTSNPN, CDR2 SVGIG, per germline (reference sequence). Trimming at V came to 3 bases and at J to 4 bases, leaving 17 bases not matched to a gene. The CDR3 spans 18 residues. CDR3 nucleotide sequence: TGTGCCTGGAGACCACCACCCCCGGCTAGCGGGAGGCGGTACGAGCAGTACTTC. Its protein is CAWRPPPPASGRRYEQYF.

This clone was observed a handful of times. The chain joins TRBV28 to TRBJ2-7, with 8 bases identical to TRBD1. This CDR3 comprises 17 residues. Germline V gene sequence: CDR1 MDHEN, CDR2 SYDVKM. V trimming: 4 bases; J trimming: 0 bases; junction bases outside the gene matches: 11. The CDR3 protein is CASSSPNPDRGSYEQYF. CDR3 nucleotides: TGTGCCAGCAGTTCGCCAAACCCCGACAGGGGCTCCTACGAGCAGTACTTC.

The chain recombines TRBV9 with TRBJ2-2, with D possibly being TRBD2 (5 bases). V lost 0 bases, J lost 5 bases, and 8 bases lay in between. Germline V gene data show CDR1 as SGDLS and CDR2 as YYNGEE. This CDR3 is built from 14 residues. The CDR3 DNA sequence: TGTGCCAGCAGCGTAGAACCGGGGACCGGGGAGCTGTTTTTT. It codes for CASSVEPGTGELFF.

The chain has TRBV18 and TRBJ2-1; maybe TRBD1 (6 bases). Germline values: CDR1 KGHSH, CDR2 LQKENI. CDR3 size: 11 residues. V was clipped by 2 bases and J by 15 bases, with 11 bases between them. This CDR3 is CASSPEGVRFF. The CDR3 DNA is TGTGCCAGCTCACCAGAGGGGGTAAGGTTCTTC.

The CDR3 DNA is TGCGCCAGCAGCTTGATCCCGGGACAAAGTCACGAGCAGTACTTC. It is translated as CASSLIPGQSHEQYF. The V gene is TRBV5-1, the J gene TRBJ2-7, with D perhaps TRBD1 (6 bases). Trimming stripped 1 base from V and 5 bases from J, with 16 bases between. The CDR3 extends over 15 amino acids. Germline CDR1 is SGHRS and CDR2 is YFSETQ. The variable domain in full, completed from reference TRBV5-1 and TRBJ2-7, reads KAGVTQTPRYLIKTRGQQVTLSCSPISGHRSVSWYQQTPGQGLQFLFEYFSETQRNKGNFPGRFSGRQFSNSRSEMNVSTLELGDSALYLCASSLIPGQSHEQYFGPGTRLTVT.

The CDR3 bases are TGTGCCAGTAGTATAGGGCCGCAGGGCAGTGGGCAGCCCCAGCATTTT. Translated, it gives CASSIGPQGSGQPQHF. This chain connects TRBV19 to TRBJ1-5; possibly TRBD1 for D (5 bases). The CDR3 extends over 16 amino acids. V lost 1 base and J 7 bases, leaving 17 bases between the germline ends. CDR1 and CDR2 (germline): LNHDA, SQIVND (reference sequence).

The chain couples TRBV30 to TRBJ1-4, with 7 positions matching TRBD1. Per the germline V gene, CDR1 is GTSNPN and CDR2 is SVGIG (reference sequence). The CDR3 spans 13 residues. V lost 3 bases, J lost 5 bases, and 3 bases stayed unmatched. CDR3: CAWRGQQNEKLFF. The DNA of the CDR3 is TGTGCCTGGAGGGGACAGCAGAATGAAAAACTGTTTTTT.